Shown below are 6 T cell receptor beta chains from a single sample sequenced in a study of cytomegalovirus exposure and HLA in healthy donors. PCR used 60 Vbeta primers and 13 Jbeta primers. Repertoires were generated with immunoSEQ multiplex PCR, while TCRdb's copy carries only in-frame clones and drops some. Among fewer than 200,000 clones listed, about 77% were seen once. Sequenced sample: PBMCs. The receptors here all came from a woman aged 50 to 60 in good health and CMV-seronegative.

The rearrangement joins TRBV7-2 to TRBJ1-1, with 7 positions matching TRBD1. The ends lost 2 bases at V and 0 bases at J; junction bases unmatched: 3. The CDR3 sequence is 15 residues long. Germline CDR1 is SGHTA and CDR2 is FQGNSA. The CDR3 loop is CASSLWDSLNTEAFF. In DNA form, the CDR3 reads TGTGCCAGCAGCTTATGGGACAGTTTGAACACTGAAGCTTTCTTT.

The table lists this clone with a few counts. The CDR3 nucleotides read TGCGCCAGCAGCTTACCCAGGGGCGCCTCTAACTATGGCTACACCTTC. Translated: CASSLPRGASNYGYTF. V is TRBV5-1 and J is TRBJ1-2; D is possibly TRBD1 (6 bases). Germline CDR1 and CDR2: SGHRS and YFSETQ. The CDR3 contains 16 residues. Trimming took 2 bases from V and 0 from J, leaving 14 bases between them.

V gene TRBV6-6 combines with J gene TRBJ1-2; D might be TRBD1 (6 bases). CDR3 size: 13 residues. V lost 5 bases and J 4 bases, leaving 11 bases between the germline ends. Germline CDR1 is MNHNY and CDR2 is SVGAGI (reference sequence). CDR3 coding DNA: TGTGCCAGCAGTAACCTAGGGGGCTATGGCTACACCTTC. Translation gives CASSNLGGYGYTF.

This chain connects TRBV18 to TRBJ2-3; tentative D call: TRBD1 (6 bases). Looked up from germline, CDR1 is KGHSH and CDR2 is LQKENI. V was clipped by 3 bases and J by 0 bases, with 13 bases between them. The CDR3 runs 16 residues. The CDR3 is CASSPLGGRSTDTQYF. In nucleotides, the CDR3 is TGTGCCAGCTCACCTTTAGGGGGTAGGAGCACAGATACGCAGTATTTT.

V is TRBV25-1 and J is TRBJ1-3; D is possibly TRBD1 (5 bases). Germline CDR1 MGHDK, CDR2 SYGVNS. This CDR3 region has 13 residues. V was clipped by 3 bases and J by 4 bases, with 7 bases between them. DNA for the CDR3: TGTGCCAGCAGTGATGCAGGGGGAAACACCATATATTTT. It yields the protein CASSDAGGNTIYF.

The rearrangement links TRBV28 to TRBJ1-6; unclear D gene. CDR1 is MDHEN and CDR2 is SYDVKM in the germline V gene. V was clipped by 6 bases and J by 9 bases, with 15 bases between them. This CDR3 is 14 amino acids long. The CDR3 spells CASSTRGLASPLHF. The CDR3 DNA reads as TGTGCCAGCAGCACCCGGGGTCTGGCTTCACCCCTCCACTTT. The whole variable domain, remainder taken from reference TRBV28 and TRBJ1-6, is DVKVTQSSRYLVKRTGEKVFLECVQDMDHENMFWYRQDPGLGLRLIYFSYDVKMKEKGDIPEGYSVSREKKERFSLILESASTNQTSMYLCASSTRGLASPLHFGNGTRLTVT.